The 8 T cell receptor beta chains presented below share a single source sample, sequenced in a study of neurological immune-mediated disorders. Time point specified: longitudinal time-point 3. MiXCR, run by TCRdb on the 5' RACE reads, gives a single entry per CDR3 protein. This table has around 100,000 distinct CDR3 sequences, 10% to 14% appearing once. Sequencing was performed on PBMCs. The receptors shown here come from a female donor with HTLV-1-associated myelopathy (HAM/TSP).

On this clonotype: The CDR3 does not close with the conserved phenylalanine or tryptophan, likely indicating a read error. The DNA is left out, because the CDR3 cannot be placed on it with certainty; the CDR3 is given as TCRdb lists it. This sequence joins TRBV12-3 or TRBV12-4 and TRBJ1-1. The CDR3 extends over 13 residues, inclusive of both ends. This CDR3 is CASRTRRNTEAVL.

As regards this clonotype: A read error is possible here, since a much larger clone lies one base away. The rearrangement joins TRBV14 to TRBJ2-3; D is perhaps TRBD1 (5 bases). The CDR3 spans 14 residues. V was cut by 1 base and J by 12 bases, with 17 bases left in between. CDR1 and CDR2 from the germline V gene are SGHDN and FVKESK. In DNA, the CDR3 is TGTGCCAGCAGCCAAGGTTCGACAGTCACGAATCAGTATTTT. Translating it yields CASSQGSTVTNQYF.

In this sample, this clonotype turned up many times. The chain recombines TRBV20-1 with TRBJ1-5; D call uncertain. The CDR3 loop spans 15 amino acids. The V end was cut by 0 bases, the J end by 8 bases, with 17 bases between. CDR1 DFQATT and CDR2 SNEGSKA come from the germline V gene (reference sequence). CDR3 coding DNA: TGCAGTGCTAGAGATCCCTGGCGGGTTTCGGAGCCCCAGCATTTT. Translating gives CSARDPWRVSEPQHF.

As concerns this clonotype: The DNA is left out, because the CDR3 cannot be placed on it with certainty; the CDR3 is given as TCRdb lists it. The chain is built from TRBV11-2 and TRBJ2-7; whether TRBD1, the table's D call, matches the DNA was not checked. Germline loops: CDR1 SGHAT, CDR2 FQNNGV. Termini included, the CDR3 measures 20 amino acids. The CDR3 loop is CASSFYICSARPGGIDEQYF.

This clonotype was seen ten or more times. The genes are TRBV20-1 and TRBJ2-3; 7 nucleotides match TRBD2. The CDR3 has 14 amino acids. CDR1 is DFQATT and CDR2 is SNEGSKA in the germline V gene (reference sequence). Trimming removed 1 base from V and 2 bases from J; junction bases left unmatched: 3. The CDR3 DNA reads TGCAGTGCTAGAGTCGCGGGGGACACAGATACGCAGTATTTT. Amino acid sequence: CSARVAGDTDTQYF.

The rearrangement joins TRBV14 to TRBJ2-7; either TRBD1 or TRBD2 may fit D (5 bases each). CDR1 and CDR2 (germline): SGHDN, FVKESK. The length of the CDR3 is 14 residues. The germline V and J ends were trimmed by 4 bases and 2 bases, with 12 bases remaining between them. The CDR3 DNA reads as TGTGCCAGCAGCCTTCAGGGACCGCCCTACGAGCAGTACTTC. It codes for CASSLQGPPYEQYF.

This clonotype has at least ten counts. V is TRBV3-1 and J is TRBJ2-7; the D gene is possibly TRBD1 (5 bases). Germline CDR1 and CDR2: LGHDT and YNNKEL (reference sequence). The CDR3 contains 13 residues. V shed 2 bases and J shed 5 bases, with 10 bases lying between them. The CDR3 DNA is TGTGCCAGCAGCCAACAGGGTTTTCACGAGCAGTACTTC. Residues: CASSQQGFHEQYF.

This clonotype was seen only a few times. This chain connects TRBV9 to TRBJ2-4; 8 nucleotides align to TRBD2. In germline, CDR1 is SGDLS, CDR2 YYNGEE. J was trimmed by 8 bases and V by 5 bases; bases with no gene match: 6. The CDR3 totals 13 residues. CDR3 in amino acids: CASSPSGGDIQYF. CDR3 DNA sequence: TGTGCCAGCAGTCCCAGCGGGGGAGACATTCAGTACTTC.